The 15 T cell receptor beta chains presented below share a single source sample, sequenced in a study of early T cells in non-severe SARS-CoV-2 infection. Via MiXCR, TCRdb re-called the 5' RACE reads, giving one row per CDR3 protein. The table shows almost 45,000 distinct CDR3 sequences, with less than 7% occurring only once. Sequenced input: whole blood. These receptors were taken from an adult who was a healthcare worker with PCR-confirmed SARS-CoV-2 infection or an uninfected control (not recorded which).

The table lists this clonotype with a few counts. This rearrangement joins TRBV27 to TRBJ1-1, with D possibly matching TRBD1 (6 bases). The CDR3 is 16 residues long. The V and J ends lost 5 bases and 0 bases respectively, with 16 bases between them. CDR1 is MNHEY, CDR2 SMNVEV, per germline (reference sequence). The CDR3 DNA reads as TGTGCCAGCAGTCCAGAACCGACAGGCCTGAACACTGAAGCTTTCTTT. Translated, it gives CASSPEPTGLNTEAFF.

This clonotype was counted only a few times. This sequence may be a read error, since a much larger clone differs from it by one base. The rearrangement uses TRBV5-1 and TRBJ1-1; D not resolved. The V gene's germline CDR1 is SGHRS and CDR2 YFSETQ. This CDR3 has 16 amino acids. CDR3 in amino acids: CASSLEGGKGNAEAFF. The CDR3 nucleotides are TGCGCCAGCAGCTTGGAGGGAGGGAAAGGGAACGCTGAAGCTTTCTTT.

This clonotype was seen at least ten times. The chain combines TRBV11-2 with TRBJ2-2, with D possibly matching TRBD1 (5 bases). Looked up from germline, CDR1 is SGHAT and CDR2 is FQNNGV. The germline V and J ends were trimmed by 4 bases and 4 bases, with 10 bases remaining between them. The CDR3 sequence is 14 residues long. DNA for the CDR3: TGTGCCAGCAGCTCCCAGGGATCCACCGGGGAGCTGTTTTTT. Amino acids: CASSSQGSTGELFF.

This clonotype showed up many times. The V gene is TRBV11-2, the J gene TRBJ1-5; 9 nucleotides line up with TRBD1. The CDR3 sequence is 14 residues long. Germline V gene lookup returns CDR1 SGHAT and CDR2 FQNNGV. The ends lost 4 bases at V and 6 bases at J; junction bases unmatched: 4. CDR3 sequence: CASSSTGGVQPQHF. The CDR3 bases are TGTGCCAGCAGCTCTACAGGGGGCGTTCAGCCCCAGCATTTT.

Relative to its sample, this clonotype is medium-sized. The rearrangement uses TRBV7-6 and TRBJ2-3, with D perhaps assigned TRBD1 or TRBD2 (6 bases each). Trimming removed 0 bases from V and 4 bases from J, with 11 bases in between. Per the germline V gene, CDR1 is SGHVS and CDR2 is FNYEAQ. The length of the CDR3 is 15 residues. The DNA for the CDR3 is TGTGCCAGCAGCTTAGCACAAGGGGGGCCAGATACGCAGTATTTT. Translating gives CASSLAQGGPDTQYF.

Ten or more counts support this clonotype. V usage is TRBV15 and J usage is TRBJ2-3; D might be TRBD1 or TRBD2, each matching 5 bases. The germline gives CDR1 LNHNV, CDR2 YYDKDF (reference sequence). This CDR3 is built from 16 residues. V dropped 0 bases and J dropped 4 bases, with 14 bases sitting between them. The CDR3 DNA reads TGTGCCACCAGCAGAGATTACACCTTGGGGGCAGATACGCAGTATTTT. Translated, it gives CATSRDYTLGADTQYF.

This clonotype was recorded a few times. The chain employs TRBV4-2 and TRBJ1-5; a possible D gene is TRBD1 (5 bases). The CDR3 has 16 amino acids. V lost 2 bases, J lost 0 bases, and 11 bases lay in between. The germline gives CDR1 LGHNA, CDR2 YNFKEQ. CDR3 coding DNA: TGTGCCAGCAGCCAAACACAGGAAAATAGCAATCAGCCCCAGCATTTT. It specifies CASSQTQENSNQPQHF.

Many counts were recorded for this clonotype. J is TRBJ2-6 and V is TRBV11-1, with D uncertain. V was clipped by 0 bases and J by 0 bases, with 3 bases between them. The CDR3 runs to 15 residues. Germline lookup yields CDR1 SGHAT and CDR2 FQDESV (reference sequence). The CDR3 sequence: CASSLAGSGANVLTF. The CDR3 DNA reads TGTGCCAGCAGCTTAGCGGGCTCTGGGGCCAACGTCCTGACTTTC.

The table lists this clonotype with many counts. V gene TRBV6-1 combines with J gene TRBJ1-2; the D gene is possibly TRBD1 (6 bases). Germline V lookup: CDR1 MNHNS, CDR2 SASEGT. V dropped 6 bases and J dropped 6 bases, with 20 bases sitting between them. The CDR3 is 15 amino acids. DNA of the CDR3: TGTGCCAGCAGAAACCCTACAGGGCCCAGGAATGGCTACACCTTC. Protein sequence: CASRNPTGPRNGYTF.

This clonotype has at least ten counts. The CDR3 DNA sequence: TGTGCCAGCAGTGGAAGAATCCAAGAGACCCAGTACTTC. The encoded protein is CASSGRIQETQYF. This chain uses TRBV6-1 with TRBJ2-5; D not resolved. Germline V gene sequence: CDR1 MNHNS, CDR2 SASEGT. Trimming shortened V by 4 bases and J by 1 base, and 7 bases separated the two germline ends. The CDR3 contains 13 residues.

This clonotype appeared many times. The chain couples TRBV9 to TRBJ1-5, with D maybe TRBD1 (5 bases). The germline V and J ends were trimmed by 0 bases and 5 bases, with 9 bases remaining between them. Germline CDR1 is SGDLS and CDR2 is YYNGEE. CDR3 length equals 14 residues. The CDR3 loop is CASSVDGGDQPQHF. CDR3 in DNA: TGTGCCAGCAGCGTAGATGGAGGGGATCAGCCCCAGCATTTT. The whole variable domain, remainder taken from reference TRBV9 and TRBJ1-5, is DSGVTQTPKHLITATGQRVTLRCSPRSGDLSVYWYQQSLDQGLQFLIQYYNGEERAKGNILERFSAQQFPDLHSELNLSSLELGDSALYFCASSVDGGDQPQHFGDGTRLSIL.

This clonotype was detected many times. The CDR3 DNA follows: TGTGCCAGCAGTTTCTTGGGGACAGAGACCCAGTACTTC. This translates into CASSFLGTETQYF. The V gene is TRBV27, the J gene TRBJ2-5; tentatively, D is TRBD1 or TRBD2 (5 bases each). Germline lookup yields CDR1 MNHEY and CDR2 SMNVEV (reference sequence). V shed 3 bases and J shed 4 bases, with 9 bases lying between them. CDR3 length: 13 residues.

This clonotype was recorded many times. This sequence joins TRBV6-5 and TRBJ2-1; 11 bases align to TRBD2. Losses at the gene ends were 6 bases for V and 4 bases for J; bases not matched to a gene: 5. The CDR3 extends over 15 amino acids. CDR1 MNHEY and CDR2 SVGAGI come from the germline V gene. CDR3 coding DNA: TGTGCCAGCAGCCTGACTAGCGGGGTTTACAATGAGCAGTTCTTC. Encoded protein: CASSLTSGVYNEQFF.

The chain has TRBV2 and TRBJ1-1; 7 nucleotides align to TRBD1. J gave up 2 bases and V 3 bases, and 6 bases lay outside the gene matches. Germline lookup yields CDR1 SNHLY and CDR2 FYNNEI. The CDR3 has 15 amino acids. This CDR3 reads CASSDYGTVNTEAFF. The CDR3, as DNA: TGTGCCAGCAGTGATTATGGGACAGTAAACACTGAAGCTTTCTTT.

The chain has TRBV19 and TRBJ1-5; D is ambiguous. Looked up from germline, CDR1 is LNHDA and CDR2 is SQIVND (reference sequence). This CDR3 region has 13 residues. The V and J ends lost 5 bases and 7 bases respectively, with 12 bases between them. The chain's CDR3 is CASSPLREQPQHF. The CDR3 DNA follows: TGTGCCAGTAGTCCTCTTAGAGAGCAGCCCCAGCATTTT. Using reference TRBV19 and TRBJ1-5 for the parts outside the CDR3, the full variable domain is DGGITQSPKYLFRKEGQNVTLSCEQNLNHDAMYWYRQDPGQGLRLIYYSQIVNDFQKGDIAEGYSVSREKKESFPLTVTSAQKNPTAFYLCASSPLREQPQHFGDGTRLSIL.